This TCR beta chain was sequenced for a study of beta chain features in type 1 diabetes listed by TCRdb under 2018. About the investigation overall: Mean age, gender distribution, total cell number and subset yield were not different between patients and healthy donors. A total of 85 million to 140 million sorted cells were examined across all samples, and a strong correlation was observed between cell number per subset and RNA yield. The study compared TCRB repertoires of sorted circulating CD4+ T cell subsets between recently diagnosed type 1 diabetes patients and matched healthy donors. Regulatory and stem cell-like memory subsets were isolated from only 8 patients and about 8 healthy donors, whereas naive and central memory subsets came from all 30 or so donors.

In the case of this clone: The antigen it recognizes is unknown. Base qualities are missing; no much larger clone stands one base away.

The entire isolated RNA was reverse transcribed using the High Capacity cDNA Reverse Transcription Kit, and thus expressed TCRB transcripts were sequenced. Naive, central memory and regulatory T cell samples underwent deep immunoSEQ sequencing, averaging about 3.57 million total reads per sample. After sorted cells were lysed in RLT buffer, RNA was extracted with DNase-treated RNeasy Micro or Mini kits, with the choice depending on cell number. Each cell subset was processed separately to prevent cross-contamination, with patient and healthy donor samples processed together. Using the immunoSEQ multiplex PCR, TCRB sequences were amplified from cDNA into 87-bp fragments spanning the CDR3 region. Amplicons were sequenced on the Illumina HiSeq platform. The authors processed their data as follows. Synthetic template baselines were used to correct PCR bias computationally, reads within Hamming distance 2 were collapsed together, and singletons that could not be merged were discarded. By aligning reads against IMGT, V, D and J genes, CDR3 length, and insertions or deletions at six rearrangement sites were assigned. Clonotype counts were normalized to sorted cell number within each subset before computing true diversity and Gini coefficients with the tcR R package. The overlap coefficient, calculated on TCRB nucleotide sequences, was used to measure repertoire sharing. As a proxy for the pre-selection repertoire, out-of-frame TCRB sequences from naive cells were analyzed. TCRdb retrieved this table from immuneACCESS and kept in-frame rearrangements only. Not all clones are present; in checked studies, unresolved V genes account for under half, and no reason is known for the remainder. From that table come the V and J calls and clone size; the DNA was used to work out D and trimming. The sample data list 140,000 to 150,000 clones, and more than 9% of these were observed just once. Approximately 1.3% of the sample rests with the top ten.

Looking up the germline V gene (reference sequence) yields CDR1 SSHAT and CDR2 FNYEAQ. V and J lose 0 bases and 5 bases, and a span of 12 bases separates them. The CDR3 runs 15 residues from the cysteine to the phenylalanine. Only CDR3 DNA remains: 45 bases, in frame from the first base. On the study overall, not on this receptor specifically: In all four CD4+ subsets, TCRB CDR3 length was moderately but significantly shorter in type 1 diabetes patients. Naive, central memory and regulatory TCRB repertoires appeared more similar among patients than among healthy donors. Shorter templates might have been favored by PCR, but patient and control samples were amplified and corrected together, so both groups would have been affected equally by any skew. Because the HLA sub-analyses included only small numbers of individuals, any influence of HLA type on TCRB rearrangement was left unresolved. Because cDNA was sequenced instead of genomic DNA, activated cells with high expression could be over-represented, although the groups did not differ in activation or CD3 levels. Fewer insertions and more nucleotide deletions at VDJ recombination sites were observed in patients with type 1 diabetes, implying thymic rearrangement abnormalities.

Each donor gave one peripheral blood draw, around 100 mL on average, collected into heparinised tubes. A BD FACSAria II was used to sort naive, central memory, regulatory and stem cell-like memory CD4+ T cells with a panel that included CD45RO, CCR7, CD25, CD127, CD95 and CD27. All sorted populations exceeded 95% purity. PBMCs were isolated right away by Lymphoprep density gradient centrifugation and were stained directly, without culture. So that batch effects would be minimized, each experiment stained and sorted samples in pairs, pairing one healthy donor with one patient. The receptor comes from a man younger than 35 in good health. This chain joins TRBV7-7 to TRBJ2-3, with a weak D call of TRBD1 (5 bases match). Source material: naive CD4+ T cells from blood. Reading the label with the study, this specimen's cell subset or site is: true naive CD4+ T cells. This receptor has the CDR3 CASSLAAGHGDTQYF. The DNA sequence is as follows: TGTGCCAGCAGCTTAGCGGCAGGGCATGGAGATACGCAGTATTTT.